The subject of this entry is one T cell receptor (beta chain). The antigen remains unidentified. The time point here: newly diagnosed GD, antithyroid drugs for less than 3 months. The TCR library used RNA extracted from PBMCs. These data come from a study of regulatory T cells in long-lasting Graves disease. According to the study, TCR beta libraries were built with iRepertoire HTBI primers and CDR3-region Arm-PCR. TCRdb re-called the multiplex PCR reads through MiXCR, storing one row per CDR3 protein. The profile shows under 800,000 distinct CDR3 sequences, roughly 16% of them singletons. Findings of the study overall: Newly diagnosed Graves' patients exceeded persistent ones in TCR diversity.

The same data also contributed to another study, on T cells in Graves' hyperthyroidism and ophthalmopathy.

This receptor was taken from a woman aged 25-40 years with Graves disease. The input for sequencing was peripheral blood mononuclear cells (PBMCs), taken at new diagnosis, from a patient treated with antithyroid drugs.

CDR3 nucleotides: TGTGCCAGCGGGGGAAATGGGGCCAACGTCCTGACTTTC. Encoded protein: CASGGNGANVLTF. The V and J genes are TRBV7-2 and TRBJ2-6; D may match TRBD1 or TRBD2 (5 bases each). Trimming left V 8 bases short and J 3 bases short, with 8 bases between. CDR3 length: 13 residues. Germline-derived CDR1 and CDR2 are SGHTA and FQGNSA.